Listed below are T cell receptor beta chains from one sample, sequenced in a study of blood T cell repertoires in COVID-19. The protocol was immunoSEQ multiplex PCR, while the TCRdb copy is restricted to in-frame clones and leaves out a portion. The data contain 140,000 to 150,000 clones, under 90% of them singletons. Input material: peripheral blood. These TCRs come from a human donor in a cohort sampled during active COVID-19. The CDR3 runs from the conserved cysteine through the conserved F or W. D genes are given only for firm matches. Expanded clones are given a class, and other clones once, few, many or no size at all.

J gene: TRBJ2-7
V gene: TRBV21-1
clone size: .
D gene: .
CDR3 DNA: TGTGCCAGCAGCGGCGGGGAATCCTACGAGCAGTACTTC
CDR3 protein: CASSGGESYEQYF

J gene: TRBJ1-1
V gene: TRBV7-2
clone size: .
D gene: .
CDR3 DNA: TGTGCCAGCGGCAACAGGGAGCAAGCTTTCTTT
CDR3 protein: CASGNREQAFF

J gene: TRBJ2-3
V gene: TRBV3-1/TRBV3-2
clone size: .
D gene: TRBD2
CDR3 DNA: TGTGCCAGCAGGCGTACAGGGACTAGAGGTCCAGATACGCAGTATTTT
CDR3 protein: CASRRTGTRGPDTQYF

J gene: TRBJ2-1
V gene: TRBV7-3
clone size: once
D gene: .
CDR3 DNA: TGTGCCAGCAGCTTAGCAGAATACAATGAGCAGTTCTTC
CDR3 protein: CASSLAEYNEQFF

J gene: TRBJ1-3
V gene: TRBV19
clone size: .
D gene: .
CDR3 DNA: TGTGCCAGTAGTAGCGTCAGGGATGGGCCTGGAAACACCATATATTTT
CDR3 protein: CASSSVRDGPGNTIYF

J gene: TRBJ2-7
V gene: TRBV3-1/TRBV3-2
clone size: .
D gene: .
CDR3 DNA: TGTGCCAGCAGCCTGGGGACTCTTGGCAACGAGCAGTACTTC
CDR3 protein: CASSLGTLGNEQYF

J gene: TRBJ2-4
V gene: TRBV30
clone size: .
D gene: TRBD2
CDR3 DNA: TGTGCCTGGAGTGTATCTGGACTAGCGGGGGGGGCCAAAAACATTCAGTACTTC
CDR3 protein: CAWSVSGLAGGAKNIQYF

J gene: TRBJ2-7
V gene: TRBV5-6
clone size: .
D gene: TRBD2
CDR3 DNA: TGTGCCAGCATCCAGACTAGCGGGCTCTCCTACGAGCAGTACTTC
CDR3 protein: CASIQTSGLSYEQYF

J gene: TRBJ1-2
V gene: TRBV7-9
clone size: .
D gene: TRBD1
CDR3 DNA: TGTGCCAGCAGCCAGACAGGGTACTATGGCTACACCTTC
CDR3 protein: CASSQTGYYGYTF

J gene: TRBJ2-2
V gene: TRBV29-1
clone size: .
D gene: .
CDR3 DNA: TGCAGCGCCGGTTTGAGTCAAGCGAACACCGGGGAGCTGTTTTTT
CDR3 protein: CSAGLSQANTGELFF

J gene: TRBJ1-1
V gene: TRBV15
clone size: .
D gene: TRBD1
CDR3 DNA: TGTGCCACCAGCACTGGACAGGGGTCCTACACTGAAGCTTTCTTT
CDR3 protein: CATSTGQGSYTEAFF

J gene: TRBJ1-3
V gene: TRBV10-3
clone size: .
D gene: TRBD1
CDR3 DNA: TGTGCCATCAGTGATTCTAAGACAGGGGGTGGAAACACCATATATTTT
CDR3 protein: CAISDSKTGGGNTIYF

J gene: TRBJ2-7
V gene: TRBV11-3
clone size: .
D gene: .
CDR3 DNA: TGTGCCAGCAGCCCGGGGTATATCGACGAGCAGTACTTC
CDR3 protein: CASSPGYIDEQYF

J gene: TRBJ1-1
V gene: TRBV12-3/TRBV12-4
clone size: .
D gene: TRBD1
CDR3 DNA: TGTGCCAGCAACCCGGGGACAGGGCGAACTTTCTTT
CDR3 protein: CASNPGTGRTFF

J gene: TRBJ1-5
V gene: TRBV6-5
clone size: once
D gene: .
CDR3 DNA: TGTGCCAGCAGTTACAGGGGTGGCAATCAGCCCCAGCATTTT
CDR3 protein: CASSYRGGNQPQHF

J gene: TRBJ1-2
V gene: TRBV4-1
clone size: few
D gene: TRBD1
CDR3 DNA: TGCGCCAGCAGCCAACGATTCGGGACAGGAGATGGCTACACCTTC
CDR3 protein: CASSQRFGTGDGYTF

J gene: TRBJ1-3
V gene: TRBV15
clone size: .
D gene: .
CDR3 DNA: TGTGCCACCAGCAGAGTGTGGCCGGAGGCTGGAAACACCATATATTTT
CDR3 protein: CATSRVWPEAGNTIYF

J gene: TRBJ1-5
V gene: TRBV28
clone size: once
D gene: TRBD1
CDR3 DNA: TGTGCCAGCAGTTTTGGGACAGATAGCAATCAGCCCCAGCATTTT
CDR3 protein: CASSFGTDSNQPQHF

J gene: TRBJ2-5
V gene: TRBV5-1
clone size: .
D gene: .
CDR3 DNA: TGCGCCAGCAGCACCAGACTAGGGGAGACCCAGTACTTC
CDR3 protein: CASSTRLGETQYF

J gene: TRBJ1-4
V gene: TRBV28
clone size: .
D gene: .
CDR3 DNA: TGTGCCAGCAGTTTAGGAGACCGGGCCACAGGGGAAAAACTGTTTTTT
CDR3 protein: CASSLGDRATGEKLFF

J gene: TRBJ1-2
V gene: TRBV6-5
clone size: once
D gene: .
CDR3 DNA: TGTGCCAGCAGTTATTCCGGCCCAGCCGGGAGCTACACCTTC
CDR3 protein: CASSYSGPAGSYTF

J gene: TRBJ1-1
V gene: TRBV27
clone size: once
D gene: TRBD1
CDR3 DNA: TGTGCCAGCAGTTCCCAGGGGGTGGACACTGAAGCTTTCTTT
CDR3 protein: CASSSQGVDTEAFF

J gene: TRBJ2-5
V gene: TRBV27
clone size: .
D gene: .
CDR3 DNA: TGTGCCAGCAGTTTAGAGGGGGGGCAGACCCAGTACTTC
CDR3 protein: CASSLEGGQTQYF

J gene: TRBJ1-5
V gene: TRBV30
clone size: few
D gene: TRBD1
CDR3 DNA: TGTGCCTGGAACTCCAGACAGGGCCGGGGGCCCCAGCATTTT
CDR3 protein: CAWNSRQGRGPQHF

J gene: TRBJ2-5
V gene: TRBV19
clone size: .
D gene: TRBD1
CDR3 DNA: TGTGCCAGTAGTCCAGTGGGACAGCTTAGACAAGAGACCCAGTACTTC
CDR3 protein: CASSPVGQLRQETQYF

J gene: TRBJ2-5
V gene: TRBV28
clone size: .
D gene: .
CDR3 DNA: TGTGCCAGCAGTTTAACTTTTCAAGAGACCCAGTACTTC
CDR3 protein: CASSLTFQETQYF

J gene: TRBJ1-6
V gene: TRBV6-2/TRBV6-3
clone size: .
D gene: .
CDR3 DNA: TGTGCCAGCAGTCTAATCTCACAGGAGAGCTCCTATAATTCACCCCTCCACTTT
CDR3 protein: CASSLISQESSYNSPLHF

J gene: TRBJ2-2
V gene: TRBV30
clone size: .
D gene: .
CDR3 DNA: TGTGCCCGAGCGGGGGACAGTTTCCGCGGAGGCGGGGAGCTGTTTTTT
CDR3 protein: CARAGDSFRGGGELFF

J gene: TRBJ2-7
V gene: TRBV19
clone size: .
D gene: .
CDR3 DNA: TGTGCCAGTAGTACTCAGGCCGCCTCCCCCCTCGAGCAGTACTTC
CDR3 protein: CASSTQAASPLEQYF

J gene: TRBJ1-6
V gene: TRBV6-6
clone size: .
D gene: TRBD1
CDR3 DNA: TGTGCCAGCAGTCCTGGGACAGGGGATGGTCGTAGTTCACCCCTCCACTTT
CDR3 protein: CASSPGTGDGRSSPLHF

J gene: TRBJ1-3
V gene: TRBV28
clone size: .
D gene: .
CDR3 DNA: TGTGCCAGCACCAGGGCTGGAAACACCATATATTTT
CDR3 protein: CASTRAGNTIYF

J gene: TRBJ2-7
V gene: TRBV12-5
clone size: .
D gene: .
CDR3 DNA: TGTGCTAGTGGTGTGACTAGGGGCTCCTACGAGCAGTACTTC
CDR3 protein: CASGVTRGSYEQYF

J gene: TRBJ2-7
V gene: TRBV27
clone size: .
D gene: .
CDR3 DNA: TGTGCCAGCAGTTTGTCACCTACCTCCTACGAGCAGTACTTC
CDR3 protein: CASSLSPTSYEQYF

J gene: TRBJ2-3
V gene: TRBV6-5
clone size: .
D gene: TRBD1
CDR3 DNA: TGTGCCAGCAGACCGGGACAGGGCACAGATACGCAGTATTTT
CDR3 protein: CASRPGQGTDTQYF

J gene: TRBJ1-1
V gene: TRBV12-3/TRBV12-4
clone size: .
D gene: .
CDR3 DNA: TGTGCCAGCAGTTTTCTGTCCCCTGAAGCTTTCTTT
CDR3 protein: CASSFLSPEAFF

J gene: TRBJ2-7
V gene: TRBV2
clone size: .
D gene: TRBD1
CDR3 DNA: TGTGCCAGCAGTGAGGACAGGGGGCCCTACGAGCAGTACTTC
CDR3 protein: CASSEDRGPYEQYF

J gene: TRBJ2-6
V gene: TRBV7-3
clone size: .
D gene: .
CDR3 DNA: TGTGCCAGCAGCTTAGTATCTGGGGCCAACGTCCTGACTTTC
CDR3 protein: CASSLVSGANVLTF

J gene: TRBJ1-5
V gene: TRBV12-2
clone size: .
D gene: .
CDR3 DNA: TGTGCAAGTCGCAAGCTCAGGGGAGGCAATCAGCCCCAGCATTTT
CDR3 protein: CASRKLRGGNQPQHF

J gene: TRBJ1-1
V gene: TRBV10-3
clone size: .
D gene: .
CDR3 DNA: TGTGCCATCAGTGAGATGCAGGGAAACACTGAAGCTTTCTTT
CDR3 protein: CAISEMQGNTEAFF

J gene: TRBJ1-3
V gene: TRBV2
clone size: .
D gene: .
CDR3 DNA: TGTGCCAGCATCCTGGACAGATCCCTCGGAAACACCATATATTTT
CDR3 protein: CASILDRSLGNTIYF

J gene: TRBJ1-1
V gene: TRBV20-1
clone size: .
D gene: TRBD1
CDR3 DNA: TGCAGTGCTAGTGGAGGGGGCAGAAAAGATGAAGCTTTCTTT
CDR3 protein: CSASGGGRKDEAFF

J gene: TRBJ2-1
V gene: TRBV25-1
clone size: .
D gene: TRBD2
CDR3 DNA: TGTGCCAGCACACTAGCGGGGGGCTCCGGGGAGCAGTTCTTC
CDR3 protein: CASTLAGGSGEQFF

J gene: TRBJ1-5
V gene: TRBV6-5
clone size: .
D gene: TRBD1
CDR3 DNA: TGTGCCAGCAGTACAGACACAGGGGCAGGGCAGCCCCAGCATTTT
CDR3 protein: CASSTDTGAGQPQHF

J gene: TRBJ2-6
V gene: TRBV11-2
clone size: .
D gene: .
CDR3 DNA: TGTGCCAGCAGCTTAAAGGAAGGAGAGAGCTCTGGGGCCAACGTCCTGACTTTC
CDR3 protein: CASSLKEGESSGANVLTF

J gene: TRBJ2-7
V gene: TRBV14
clone size: .
D gene: TRBD2
CDR3 DNA: TGTGCCAGCAGCCAACCCCGGGGGGGCAGGGACTCCTACGAGCAGTACTTC
CDR3 protein: CASSQPRGGRDSYEQYF

J gene: TRBJ1-1
V gene: TRBV4-2
clone size: .
D gene: .
CDR3 DNA: TGTGCCAGCAGCCAAGTCCGCGGGACTGAAGCTTTCTTT
CDR3 protein: CASSQVRGTEAFF

J gene: TRBJ1-4
V gene: TRBV4-1
clone size: .
D gene: .
CDR3 DNA: TGCGCCAGCAGCCAATTAATGCGCAAGAGGGAGGAGAAACTGTTTTTT
CDR3 protein: CASSQLMRKREEKLFF

J gene: TRBJ2-2
V gene: TRBV5-6
clone size: .
D gene: TRBD1
CDR3 DNA: TGTGCCAGCAGCTTGGCTGACAGGGGGCGTACCGGGGAGCTGTTTTTT
CDR3 protein: CASSLADRGRTGELFF

J gene: TRBJ1-5
V gene: TRBV18
clone size: few
D gene: TRBD1
CDR3 DNA: TGTGCCAGCTCACGTGGGACAGGGAATCAGCCCCAGCATTTT
CDR3 protein: CASSRGTGNQPQHF

J gene: TRBJ1-2
V gene: TRBV10-3
clone size: .
D gene: TRBD1
CDR3 DNA: TGTGCCATCAAGGGACAGGGGACGGCCTATGGCTACACCTTC
CDR3 protein: CAIKGQGTAYGYTF

J gene: TRBJ2-1
V gene: TRBV5-4
clone size: .
D gene: TRBD2
CDR3 DNA: TGTGCCAGCAGCTTAACTAGCGGGGGGCACAATGAGCAGTTCTTC
CDR3 protein: CASSLTSGGHNEQFF

J gene: TRBJ1-1
V gene: TRBV19
clone size: .
D gene: TRBD1
CDR3 DNA: TGTGCCAGTGGACTTACAGGGGGCGTCACTGAAGCTTTCTTT
CDR3 protein: CASGLTGGVTEAFF

J gene: TRBJ2-3
V gene: TRBV21-1
clone size: .
D gene: .
CDR3 DNA: TGTGCCAGCAGCAGCGGGACAGGGTTTAGCACAGATACGCAGTATTTT
CDR3 protein: CASSSGTGFSTDTQYF

J gene: TRBJ2-1
V gene: TRBV9
clone size: .
D gene: TRBD2
CDR3 DNA: TGTGCCAGCAGCGTAGAGGGGGGACTAGCAGGTGAGCAGTTCTTC
CDR3 protein: CASSVEGGLAGEQFF

J gene: TRBJ1-4
V gene: TRBV7-2
clone size: .
D gene: .
CDR3 DNA: TGTGCCAGCAGCTTAACGTACAAAACAACTAATGAAAAACTGTTTTTT
CDR3 protein: CASSLTYKTTNEKLFF

J gene: TRBJ2-3
V gene: TRBV3-1/TRBV3-2
clone size: .
D gene: .
CDR3 DNA: TGTGCCAGCAGCCTCCAGACAGGACTCACAGATACGCAGTATTTT
CDR3 protein: CASSLQTGLTDTQYF

J gene: TRBJ1-6
V gene: TRBV6-5
clone size: .
D gene: .
CDR3 DNA: TGTGCCAGCAGGAACGATCAAAGGGGATCGCCCCTCCACTTT
CDR3 protein: CASRNDQRGSPLHF

J gene: TRBJ2-3
V gene: TRBV20-1
clone size: .
D gene: .
CDR3 DNA: TGCAGTGCTAGTAATCGTCCCCTCACAGATACGCAGTATTTT
CDR3 protein: CSASNRPLTDTQYF

J gene: TRBJ2-4
V gene: TRBV7-2
clone size: .
D gene: TRBD1
CDR3 DNA: TGTGCCAGCAGCTCACAGGGGGCCCGTAGTGACATTCAGTACTTC
CDR3 protein: CASSSQGARSDIQYF